Presented here are 5 T cell receptor beta chains from one specimen sequenced in a study of blood T cell repertoires in COVID-19. The data were produced by immunoSEQ multiplex PCR, yet TCRdb's version contains in-frame clones alone and is incomplete. The table shows approximately 220,000 clones, with 80% to 90% occurring only once. The sequenced sample was peripheral blood. These receptors were taken from a woman aged 40-49 years with active or convalescent COVID-19.

The chain employs TRBV3-1 (or the pseudogene TRBV3-2) and TRBJ2-7, with D perhaps TRBD1 (5 bases). Trimming stripped 0 bases from V and 1 base from J, with 16 bases between. There are 17 residues in the CDR3. Per germline, CDR1 LGHDT and CDR2 YNNKEL (reference sequence). The CDR3 spells CASSQERGRRPSYEQYF. CDR3 bases: TGTGCCAGCAGCCAAGAAAGGGGCCGGCGGCCGTCCTACGAGCAGTACTTC.

Written as DNA, the CDR3 is TGTGCCTACCCCTCGGTACAGGGAATTTCCTACGAGCAGTACTTC. Residues: CAYPSVQGISYEQYF. The chain uses TRBV7-9 and TRBJ2-7, with D perhaps TRBD1 (6 bases). Germline CDR1 SEHNR, CDR2 FQNEAQ (reference sequence). Trimming left V 11 bases short and J 1 base short, with 21 bases between. The CDR3 consists of 15 residues.

V is TRBV7-9 and J is TRBJ2-7; 8 bases are a match to TRBD1. This CDR3 region has 12 residues. With V trimmed by 5 bases and J by 5 bases, 2 bases remained unmatched. The germline CDR1 and CDR2 sequences are SEHNR and FQNEAQ (reference sequence). CDR3 nucleotides: TGTGCCAGCAGCAGGGGACAGGACGAGCAGTACTTC. Translation: CASSRGQDEQYF.

The CDR3 DNA is TGTGCCAGTAGAGACTGGAGGGGAGTAGATGAAAAACTGTTTTTT. Translation: CASRDWRGVDEKLFF. This chain links TRBV19 with TRBJ1-4, with TRBD1 as a possible D gene (5 bases). The germline CDR1 and CDR2 sequences are LNHDA and SQIVND (reference sequence). The CDR3 loop spans 15 amino acids. V lost 6 bases and J lost 6, with 17 bases in between.

As concerns this clone: Compared with germline, one end of the junction differs, possibly owing to a read error. The chain uses TRBV19 and TRBJ2-3; the D gene is possibly TRBD2 (5 bases). This CDR3 contains 13 residues. Germline V CDR1 and CDR2: LNHDA, SQIVND (reference sequence). CDR3 amino acids: CASSIGWGDPQYF. CDR3 sequence (DNA): TGTGCCAGTAGTATAGGATGGGGAGATCCGCAGTATTTT.